The clone carrying this TCR beta chain was recorded only once. The antigen is not known. CDR3 length: 13 amino acids. The germline gives CDR1 SGHTA, CDR2 FQGTGA. V lost 4 bases and J 4 bases, leaving 9 bases between the germline ends. The sample is drawn from a study of T cells in Graves' hyperthyroidism and ophthalmopathy. Study-wide results and caveats: Ophthalmopathy, which appeared later, was predicted by the model a median about 6 months before onset.

The diagnostic basis comprised clinical symptoms, serum thyroxine and TRAb, thyroid ultrasound and orbital computed tomography. An approximately 10 ml volume of fresh peripheral blood provided the PBMCs. Amplified regions were TCR beta CDR3 sequences from RNA transcripts. With the HTBI primer set, the TCR CDR3 went through a first round of RT-PCR. TCRdb re-derived calls from the multiplex PCR reads in MiXCR, one entry per CDR3 protein. There are around 600,000 distinct CDR3 sequences in the sample; 11% to 15% occur only once, and about 6.6% lies in the top ten. This receptor was obtained from a woman aged 18-29 years with Graves' ophthalmopathy. V is TRBV7-3 and J is TRBJ2-3; D is possibly TRBD1 (5 bases). Sequenced: blood. The DNA of the CDR3 is TGTGCCAGCAGCTCAGGACAAGCAGATACGCAGTATTTT. Protein product: CASSSGQADTQYF.